This T cell receptor beta chain is from a study of blood T cell repertoires in COVID-19. Study context: Some COVID-19 samples were acute and others convalescent; all came from the United States, Italy and Spain.

The CDR3 is made up of 15 amino acids. Trimming cost V 4 bases and J 10 bases; bases outside gene matches: 11. Germline loops: CDR1 KGHSY, CDR2 FQNENV. Clones were read by immunoSEQ multiplex PCR, and TCRdb kept only the in-frame ones, dropping some. The sample comprises approximately 200,000 clones, approximately 90% of which are singletons, and over 1% rests with the top ten. The V and J genes are TRBV16 and TRBJ2-1; 9 nucleotides line up with TRBD1. The specimen was PBMCs or T cells enriched from blood (not recorded which). The origin of this receptor is a young man who had recovered from COVID-19. The CDR3 is CASSPRQGGVREQFF. The CDR3 DNA reads TGTGCCAGCAGCCCCCGACAGGGGGGCGTTCGGGAGCAGTTCTTC.